This TCR beta chain stems from a study of shared clonotypes between healthy human individuals. Study-level results: Naive subsets generally exceeded memory subsets in estimated richness. The four-donor shared clonotypes exceeded non-shared clonotypes in generation probability, with non-shared ones scoring lower.

Concerning this clone itself: Its antigen is undetermined.

Sequenced by immunoSEQ multiplex PCR; TCRdb stores in-frame clones only, minus some. Of hundreds of thousands of clones in the sample, approximately 96% were seen once. CD8 cells classed as naive were CD45RO-negative and positively selected for CCR7, excluding terminally differentiated effector memory CD45RA+ cells. Donors were healthy HIV-negative adults without recently reported acute infections or vaccinations. The germline CDR1 and CDR2 sequences are SQVTM and ANQGSEA. The junction had 12 bases not matched to a gene; V was cut back by 4 bases and J by 9 bases. The CDR3 totals 14 residues. The TCR comes from a woman aged 30 to 39 in good health. Material: naive CD8+ T cells sorted from blood. The gene calls are TRBV29-1 and TRBJ2-1; 7 bases line up with TRBD2. Written as DNA, the CDR3 is TGCAGCGTTGTGGGGGAGGGGACCCAAGGTGAGCAGTTCTTC. It codes for CSVVGEGTQGEQFF.